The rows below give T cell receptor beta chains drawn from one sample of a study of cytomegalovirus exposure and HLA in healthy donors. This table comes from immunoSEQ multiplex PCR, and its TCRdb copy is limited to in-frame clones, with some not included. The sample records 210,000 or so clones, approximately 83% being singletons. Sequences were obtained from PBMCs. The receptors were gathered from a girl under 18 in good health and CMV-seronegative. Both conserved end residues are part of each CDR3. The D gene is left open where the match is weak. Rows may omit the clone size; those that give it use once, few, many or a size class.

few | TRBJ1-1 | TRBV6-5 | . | CASSYVGGRTEAFF | TGTGCCAGCAGTTATGTCGGGGGGCGAACTGAAGCTTTCTTT
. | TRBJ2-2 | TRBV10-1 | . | CASSESNTGELFF | TGCGCCAGCAGTGAGTCTAATACAGGGGAGCTGTTTTTT
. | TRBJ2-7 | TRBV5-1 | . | CASSWTVSSYEQYF | TGCGCCAGCAGCTGGACAGTTAGCTCCTACGAGCAGTACTTC
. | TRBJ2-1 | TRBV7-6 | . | CASSLASYNEQFF | TGTGCCAGCAGCTTAGCCAGTTACAATGAGCAGTTCTTC
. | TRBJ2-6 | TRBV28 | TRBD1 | CASTLGTGSTGANVLTF | TGTGCCAGCACCCTAGGGACAGGGTCTACTGGGGCCAACGTCCTGACTTTC
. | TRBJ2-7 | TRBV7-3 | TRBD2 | CASSLSGGSSYEQYF | TGTGCCAGCAGCTTAAGCGGGGGGAGCTCCTACGAGCAGTACTTC
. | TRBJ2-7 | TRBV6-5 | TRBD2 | CASSPGTSGSYEQYF | TGTGCCAGCAGTCCCGGGACTAGCGGTTCCTACGAGCAGTACTTC
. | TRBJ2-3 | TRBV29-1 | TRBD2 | CSGGLAAPGDTQYF | TGCAGCGGGGGACTAGCGGCCCCTGGGGATACGCAGTATTTT
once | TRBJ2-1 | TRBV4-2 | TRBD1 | CASSTWDREGNEQFF | TGTGCCAGCAGTACTTGGGACAGGGAGGGCAATGAGCAGTTCTTC
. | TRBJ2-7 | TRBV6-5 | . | CASSYTGDYEQYF | TGTGCCAGCAGTTACACGGGGGACTACGAGCAGTACTTC
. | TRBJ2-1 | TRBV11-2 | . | CASSLRPKTEYNEQFF | TGTGCCAGCAGCTTAAGACCCAAGACAGAGTACAATGAGCAGTTCTTC
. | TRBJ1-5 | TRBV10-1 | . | CASSERGGQPQHF | TGCGCCAGCAGTGAAAGAGGCGGCCAGCCCCAGCATTTT
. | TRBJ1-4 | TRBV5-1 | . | CASSDQGAEKLFF | TGCGCCAGCAGCGACCAAGGGGCAGAAAAACTGTTTTTT
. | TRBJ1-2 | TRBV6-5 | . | CASSGVEDGYTF | TGTGCCAGCAGTGGTGTCGAGGATGGCTACACCTTC
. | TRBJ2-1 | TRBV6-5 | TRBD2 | CASRLAGGYEQFF | TGTGCCAGCCGACTAGCGGGGGGGTATGAGCAGTTCTTC
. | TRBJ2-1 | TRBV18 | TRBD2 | CASSPYVPAGDYNEQFF | TGTGCCAGCTCACCTTATGTCCCAGCGGGGGACTACAATGAGCAGTTCTTC
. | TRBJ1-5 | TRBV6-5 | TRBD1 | CASSSLQTGPHQPQHF | TGTGCCAGCAGTTCCTTACAGACAGGGCCCCATCAGCCCCAGCATTTT
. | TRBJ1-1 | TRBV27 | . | CASFRIAGTEAFF | TGTGCCAGCTTCAGGATTGCGGGGACTGAAGCTTTCTTT
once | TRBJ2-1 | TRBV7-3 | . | CASSQTHNEQFF | TGTGCCAGCAGCCAGACTCACAATGAGCAGTTCTTC
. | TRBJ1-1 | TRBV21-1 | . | CASSKGLPPRAEAFF | TGTGCCAGCAGCAAAGGACTCCCCCCTCGCGCTGAAGCTTTCTTT
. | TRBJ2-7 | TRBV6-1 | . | CASSEGLESYEQYF | TGTGCCAGCAGTGAAGGGCTAGAGTCCTACGAGCAGTACTTC
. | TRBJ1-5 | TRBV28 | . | CASRGRGAGNQPQHF | TGTGCCAGCAGGGGGCGTGGGGCGGGCAATCAGCCCCAGCATTTT
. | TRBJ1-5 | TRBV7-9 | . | CASSPSSNQPQHF | TGTGCCAGCAGCCCCTCCTCCAATCAGCCCCAGCATTTT
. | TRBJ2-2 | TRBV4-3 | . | CASSQDYRQDTGELFF | TGCGCCAGCAGCCAAGACTACAGGCAAGACACCGGGGAGCTGTTTTTT
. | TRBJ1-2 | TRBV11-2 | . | CASSGWGGGYTF | TGTGCCAGCAGCGGGTGGGGGGGTGGCTACACCTTC
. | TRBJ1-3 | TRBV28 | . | CASSPPVSSGNTIYF | TGTGCCAGCAGTCCACCCGTCAGCTCTGGAAACACCATATATTTT
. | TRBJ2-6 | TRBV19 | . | CASSAPRVGRDSGANVLTF | TGTGCCAGTAGCGCGCCCAGGGTCGGAAGGGACTCTGGGGCCAACGTCCTGACTTTC
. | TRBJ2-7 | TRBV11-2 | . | CASSSLYEQYF | TGTGCCAGCAGCTCCCTCTACGAGCAGTACTTC
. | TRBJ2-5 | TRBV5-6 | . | CASSPRLSPQETQYF | TGTGCCAGCAGCCCCCGTTTGAGCCCCCAAGAGACCCAGTACTTC
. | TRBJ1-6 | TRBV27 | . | CAISKRIDNPPSPLHF | TGTGCCATTTCAAAGCGTATAGATAATCCTCCTTCACCCCTCCACTTT
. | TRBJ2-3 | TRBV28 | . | CASSLVGGRDDTQYF | TGTGCCAGCAGTTTAGTGGGGGGGCGGGACGATACGCAGTATTTT
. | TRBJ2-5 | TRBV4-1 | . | CASSNRVLGTETQHF | TGCGCCAGCAGCAACAGGGTTCTTGGCACAGAGACCCAGCACTTC
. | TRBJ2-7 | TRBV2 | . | CASTSRDFKSYEQYF | TGTGCCAGCACCTCGCGGGACTTTAAATCCTACGAGCAGTACTTC
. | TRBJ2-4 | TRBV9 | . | CASRGVENIQYF | TGTGCCAGCAGGGGAGTCGAAAACATTCAGTACTTC
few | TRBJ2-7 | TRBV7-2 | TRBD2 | CASSITSGPYEQYF | TGTGCCAGCAGCATTACTAGCGGTCCCTACGAGCAGTACTTC
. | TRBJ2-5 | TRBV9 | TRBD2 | CASSALAGGAETQYF | TGTGCCAGCAGCGCCCTAGCGGGGGGCGCAGAGACCCAGTACTTC
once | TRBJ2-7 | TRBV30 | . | CAWSLPSGTYEQYF | TGTGCCTGGAGTCTACCCTCGGGGACTTACGAGCAGTACTTC
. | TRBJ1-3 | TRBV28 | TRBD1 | CASTLTGAGNTIYF | TGTGCCAGCACCCTGACAGGGGCTGGAAACACCATATATTTT
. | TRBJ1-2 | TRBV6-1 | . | CASRGAGLLSYGYTF | TGTGCCAGCAGAGGAGCGGGACTGCTGTCCTATGGCTACACCTTC
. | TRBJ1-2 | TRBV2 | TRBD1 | CARRQGNYGYTF | TGTGCCAGGAGACAGGGGAACTATGGCTACACCTTC
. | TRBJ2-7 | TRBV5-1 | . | CASSSPRIDEQYF | TGCGCCAGCAGCTCCCCCCGAATAGACGAGCAGTACTTC
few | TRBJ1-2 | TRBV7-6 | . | CASSLASGGYGYTF | TGTGCCAGCAGCTTAGCGTCGGGGGGATATGGCTACACCTTC
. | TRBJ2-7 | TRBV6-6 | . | CASSYPGTGSYEQYF | TGTGCCAGCAGTTATCCCGGGACTGGCTCCTACGAGCAGTACTTC
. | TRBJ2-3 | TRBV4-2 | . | CASSHERNTDTQYF | TGTGCCAGCAGCCATGAGCGGAACACAGATACGCAGTATTTT
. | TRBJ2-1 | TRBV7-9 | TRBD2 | CASSPRASGFYNEQFF | TGTGCCAGCAGCCCCCGGGCTAGCGGTTTCTACAATGAGCAGTTCTTC
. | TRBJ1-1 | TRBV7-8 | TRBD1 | CASSYDSGTGGSEAFF | TGTGCCAGCAGCTACGACTCTGGGACAGGGGGCAGTGAAGCTTTCTTT
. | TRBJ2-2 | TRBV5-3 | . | CARSYKRGYVGELFF | TGTGCCAGAAGCTATAAGAGAGGGTACGTCGGGGAGCTGTTTTTT
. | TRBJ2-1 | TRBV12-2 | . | CASRQGTIYYNEQFF | TGTGCAAGTCGCCAAGGGACTATATACTACAATGAGCAGTTCTTC
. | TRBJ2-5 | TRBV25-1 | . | CARRDNQETQYF | TGTGCCAGGAGGGACAACCAAGAGACCCAGTACTTC
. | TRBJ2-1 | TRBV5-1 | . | CASSRQGGTYNEQFF | TGCGCCAGCAGCCGTCAGGGTGGCACCTACAATGAGCAGTTCTTC
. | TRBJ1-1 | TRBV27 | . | CASNPRVPEGNTEAFF | TGTGCCAGCAACCCACGCGTACCAGAGGGGAACACTGAAGCTTTCTTT
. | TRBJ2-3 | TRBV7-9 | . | CASSPTPGDTQYF | TGTGCCAGCAGCCCTACGCCGGGGGATACGCAGTATTTT
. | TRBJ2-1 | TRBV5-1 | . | CASSLDSQGYNEQFF | TGCGCCAGCAGCTTGGACTCCCAGGGGTACAATGAGCAGTTCTTC
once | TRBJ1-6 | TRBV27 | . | CASSLVRVNSPLHF | TGTGCCAGCAGTTTAGTCAGGGTTAATTCACCCCTCCACTTT
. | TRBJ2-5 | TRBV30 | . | CAWSVGGITETQYF | TGTGCCTGGAGTGTAGGCGGGATAACGGAGACCCAGTACTTC